This T cell receptor (beta chain) was sequenced in a study of cytomegalovirus exposure and HLA in healthy donors. The PCR contained 60 Vbeta and 13 Jbeta primers. Here immunoSEQ multiplex PCR was the method, and the copy in TCRdb shows in-frame clones only, minus some. The sample lists some 180,000 clones; roughly 87% were seen once. Details on this clone: What it binds is unknown.

CDR1 is SEHNR, CDR2 FQNEAQ, per germline (reference sequence). The J segment lost 6 bases and the V segment lost 5 bases, leaving 5 bases of the junction unmatched. CDR3 length: 13 residues. Overall study results and limits: A classifier reportedly called cytomegalovirus status with high sensitivity and specificity.

The sample taken for sequencing was PBMCs. The V call is TRBV7-9, the J call TRBJ1-2, with 8 nucleotides matching TRBD1. This TCR was recovered from a girl under three years old in good health and CMV-seronegative. CDR3 sequence reads: CASSPDRGNGYTF. The CDR3 DNA follows: TGTGCCAGCAGCCCAGACAGGGGCAATGGCTACACCTTC.